These 5 T cell receptor beta chains came from one sample sequenced in a study of blood T cell repertoires in COVID-19. Using immunoSEQ multiplex PCR, the repertoire was profiled, and TCRdb retains in-frame clones only, with some absent. This sample has under 250,000 clones, with 83% found just once. The sequenced sample consisted of peripheral blood. The receptor source for this set is a human donor in a cohort sampled during active COVID-19.

J is TRBJ2-2 and V is TRBV5-1, with D perhaps TRBD1 (6 bases). This CDR3 is built from 16 residues. CDR1 and CDR2 from the germline V gene are SGHRS and YFSETQ. V was pared by 1 base and J by 4 bases, with 14 bases between. In nucleotides, the CDR3 is TGCGCCAGCAGCTTGAATTCTCCAGGGGTCACCGGGGAGCTGTTTTTT. Amino acid sequence: CASSLNSPGVTGELFF.

This clone was seen a handful of times. The chain recombines TRBV18 with TRBJ1-2; no reliable D call. The CDR3 has 14 amino acids. V was trimmed by 3 bases and J by 3 bases, leaving 11 bases between them. Germline V lookup: CDR1 KGHSH, CDR2 LQKENI. CDR3 in DNA: TGTGCCAGCTCACCCGAGAATACGCACTATGGCTACACCTTC. Translating gives CASSPENTHYGYTF.

The J gene is TRBJ2-7, the V gene TRBV2; D possibly corresponds to TRBD2 (7 bases). CDR1 SNHLY and CDR2 FYNNEI come from the germline V gene. Trimming took off 7 bases at V and 3 bases at J, with 10 bases between the two ends. The CDR3 is 12 residues long. The CDR3 nucleotides read TGTGCCAGCATGGGAGGGGGCTACGAGCAGTACTTC. Translated: CASMGGGYEQYF.

This clone has only one observation. This chain connects TRBV28 to TRBJ2-7; 10 nucleotides align to TRBD2. Trimming at V came to 3 bases and at J to 7 bases, leaving 9 bases not matched to a gene. Germline loops: CDR1 MDHEN, CDR2 SYDVKM. The CDR3 length is 15 residues. The CDR3 DNA is TGTGCCAGCAGTTTCCTCCCCCTAGCGGGAGCTGAGCAGTACTTC. It is translated as CASSFLPLAGAEQYF.

Only one count was recorded for this clone. J is TRBJ2-1 and V is TRBV24-1; 11 bases agree with TRBD1. J gave up 8 bases and V 10 bases, and 6 bases lay outside the gene matches. The CDR3 consists of 13 residues. CDR1 and CDR2 from the germline V gene are KGHDR and SFDVKD. CDR3 in amino acids: CATGQGDRDEQFF. CDR3 nucleotide sequence: TGTGCCACGGGACAGGGGGACCGAGATGAGCAGTTCTTC.